The 15 T cell receptor beta chains presented below share a single source sample, sequenced in a study of T cells in localized non-small cell lung cancer (dated by TCRdb to 2018 to 2020). Preparation of the library involved the immunoSEQ multiplex PCR assay. The clones in this table, taken by TCRdb from immuneACCESS, are in-frame only. Not every clone is retained; where verified, under half of the shortfall comes from an unresolved V gene, and the cause of the rest is unknown. The sample table contains roughly 70,000 clones; only one count was recorded for around 85% of them. The ten biggest clones cover 21% of the sample. The source material was peripheral blood, sampled before any cancer treatment. The receptors were sampled from a male donor older than 55 with stage III squamous cell lung carcinoma.

CDR3 nucleotides: TGTGCCACGACCGACACAGCAAGAAACACCATATATTTT. The encoded protein is CATTDTARNTIYF. The rearrangement uses TRBV10-3 and TRBJ1-3, with D hard to call. The ends were cut back, 10 bases at V and 5 bases at J, with 15 bases in the middle. Per the germline V gene, CDR1 is ENHRY and CDR2 is SYGVKD. The length of the CDR3 is 13 residues.

This clone was observed a few times. The V gene is TRBV25-1, the J gene TRBJ1-3; D call uncertain. From germline, CDR1 is MGHDK and CDR2 SYGVNS. The CDR3 contains 16 residues. Trimming took off 3 bases at V and 0 bases at J, with 12 bases between the two ends. This CDR3 reads CASSDPRFVSGNTIYF. Written as DNA, the CDR3 is TGTGCCAGCAGTGATCCGAGGTTTGTCTCTGGAAACACCATATATTTT. Complete variable domain (other parts from reference TRBV25-1 and TRBJ1-3): EADIYQTPRYLVIGTGKKITLECSQTMGHDKMYWYQQDPGMELHLIHYSYGVNSTEKGDLSSESTVSRIRTEHFPLTLESARPSHTSQYLCASSDPRFVSGNTIYFGEGSWLTVV.

V gene TRBV7-9 combines with J gene TRBJ2-3; D remains unclear. The V gene's germline CDR1 is SEHNR and CDR2 FQNEAQ (reference sequence). This CDR3 comprises 11 residues. V was clipped by 4 bases and J by 4 bases, with 3 bases between them. The CDR3 spells CASSWADTQYF. The CDR3 coding sequence is TGTGCCAGCAGCTGGGCAGATACGCAGTATTTT.

V and J are TRBV6-4 and TRBJ1-2, with a weak D call TRBD1 (6 bases). Deletions cut 0 bases from V and 4 bases from J, with 18 bases between. CDR1 is MRHNA and CDR2 is SNTAGT in the germline V gene. The CDR3 loop spans 17 amino acids. The CDR3 nucleotides read TGTGCCAGCAGTGACTCAGGGGGGGACCCAAAGCCCTATGGCTACACCTTC. It specifies CASSDSGGDPKPYGYTF.

The chain carries TRBV2 and TRBJ2-2; tentative D call: TRBD1 (6 bases). The CDR3 is 14 residues long. The germline V gene has CDR1 SNHLY and CDR2 FYNNEI. The ends were cut back, 3 bases at V and 5 bases at J, with 10 bases in the middle. CDR3 coding DNA: TGTGCCAGCAGTGACCCCGGGACAACCGGGGAGCTGTTTTTT. It yields the protein CASSDPGTTGELFF.

The chain uses TRBV6-1 and TRBJ2-2; TRBD2 aligns across 9 bases. The CDR3 covers 14 residues. The junction had 5 bases not matched to a gene; V was cut back by 4 bases and J by 8 bases. Germline V gene lookup returns CDR1 MNHNS and CDR2 SASEGT. Here the CDR3 reads CASSAASGVGELFF. CDR3 bases: TGTGCCAGCAGTGCGGCTAGCGGGGTTGGGGAGCTGTTTTTT.

This clone is a singleton in its sample. The chain couples TRBV6-5 to TRBJ2-1; D is unresolved. This CDR3 comprises 11 residues. V was shortened by 7 bases and J by 6 bases, with 7 bases between the two germline ends. Per germline, CDR1 MNHEY and CDR2 SVGAGI. The CDR3 sequence: CASKRSNEQFF. The CDR3, as DNA: TGTGCCAGCAAGAGAAGCAATGAGCAGTTCTTC.

The chain joins TRBV11-2 to TRBJ2-5; D not resolved. The germline CDR1 and CDR2 sequences are SGHAT and FQNNGV. The length of the CDR3 is 11 residues. The V gene lost 3 bases and the J gene lost 5 bases, with 4 bases spanning the gap. This CDR3 is CASSFGETQYF. CDR3 bases: TGTGCCAGCAGCTTTGGGGAGACCCAGTACTTC.

The rearrangement links TRBV18 to TRBJ2-5; TRBD2 agrees at 9 bases. The CDR3 contains 15 residues. V lost 6 bases and J lost 5; bases outside the gene matches: 10. Germline V lookup: CDR1 KGHSH, CDR2 LQKENI. The CDR3 reads CASSPYSGGGETQYF. In DNA, the CDR3 is TGTGCCAGCTCGCCCTATAGCGGGGGCGGCGAGACCCAGTACTTC. Using reference TRBV18 and TRBJ2-5 for the parts outside the CDR3, the full variable domain is NAGVMQNPRHLVRRRGQEARLRCSPMKGHSHVYWYRQLPEEGLKFMVYLQKENIIDESGMPKERFSAEFPKEGPSILRIQQVVRGDSAAYFCASSPYSGGGETQYFGPGTRLLVL.

The chain has TRBV11-2 and TRBJ2-1, with TRBD1 matching over 9 bases. The germline CDR1 and CDR2 sequences are SGHAT and FQNNGV. The CDR3 consists of 14 residues. The V segment lost 5 bases and the J segment 7 bases; nucleotides outside the gene matches: 6. CDR3 sequence: CASSRDRGRNEQFF. CDR3 DNA sequence: TGTGCCAGCAGCCGTGACAGGGGGAGGAATGAGCAGTTCTTC.

V and J are TRBV30 and TRBJ1-3; tentative D call: TRBD1 (6 bases). The CDR3 is made up of 15 amino acids. The V end lost 2 bases, the J end lost 4 bases, and 15 bases lay between the germline ends. Germline V lookup: CDR1 GTSNPN, CDR2 SVGIG (reference sequence). CDR3 nucleotide sequence: TGTGCCTGGAGTATAGGGGGAGGGTCCGGAAACACCATATATTTT. Translation gives CAWSIGGGSGNTIYF.

CDR3 sequence (DNA): TGTGCCAGCAGCCCGGGGGTGTCGAACACTGAAGCTTTCTTT. It yields the protein CASSPGVSNTEAFF. The chain employs TRBV7-2 and TRBJ1-1; weak D call: TRBD1 (5 bases). CDR3 length: 14 amino acids. Germline CDR1 and CDR2: SGHTA and FQGNSA. The V end lost 5 bases, the J end lost 1 base, and 11 bases lay between the germline ends.

V and J are TRBV5-1 and TRBJ1-3; 8 bases are a match to TRBD1. Trimming at V came to 0 bases and at J to 3 bases, leaving 5 bases not matched to a gene. Germline CDR1 and CDR2: SGHRS and YFSETQ. CDR3 size: 16 residues. The CDR3 region has the DNA TGCGCCAGCAGCTTGGCGAGACAGGGGAGTGGAAACACCATATATTTT. Its protein is CASSLARQGSGNTIYF.

The CDR3 sequence: CASRTGQGAGELFF. Written as DNA, the CDR3 is TGTGCCAGCAGAACCGGACAGGGCGCCGGGGAGCTGTTTTTT. V usage is TRBV6-5 and J usage is TRBJ2-2; TRBD1 matches at 8 bases. V was clipped by 6 bases and J by 6 bases; unmatched bases: 6. The CDR3 runs to 14 residues. Germline V CDR1 and CDR2: MNHEY, SVGAGI.

This sequence joins TRBV6-6 and TRBJ1-4; D may be TRBD1 (6 bases). Trimming shortened V by 6 bases and J by 5 bases, and 16 bases separated the two germline ends. The CDR3 has 15 residues. CDR1 and CDR2 (germline): MNHNY, SVGAGI (reference sequence). This CDR3 reads CASRPPGQLNEKLFF. DNA of the CDR3: TGTGCCAGCAGACCCCCTGGACAGCTGAATGAAAAACTGTTTTTT.